This is a list of T cell receptor beta chains from one sample in a study of T cell changes during pregnancy in multiple sclerosis. Produced via immunoSEQ multiplex PCR; TCRdb's table is partial and in-frame only. Counted here are around 55,000 clones, around 94% occurring once; the ten biggest clones make up about 3%. Sample: CD8+ T cells from peripheral blood mononuclear cells, taken in the third trimester of pregnancy. These receptors were obtained from a female donor with multiple sclerosis, enrolled in a pregnancy study. The CDR3 runs from the conserved cysteine through the conserved F or W.

v_gene	j_gene	CDR3aa
TRBV4-1	TRBJ1-5	CASSPPGQGNQPQHF
TRBV5-4	TRBJ2-6	CASSLDLVYGANVLTF
TRBV28	TRBJ1-3	CASSMTGGSGNTIYF
TRBV20-1	TRBJ2-6	CSATSNVLTF
TRBV11-2	TRBJ2-7	CASSPSGISYEQYF
TRBV21-1	TRBJ1-1	CASSKGRQGHTEAFF
TRBV12-5	TRBJ2-5	CASGLFTAGPVTETQYF
TRBV15	TRBJ2-7	CATSSRQGSYEQYF
TRBV23-1	TRBJ1-5	CASSQSMYRGQPQHF
TRBV14	TRBJ2-7	CASSPWGGDYEQYF
TRBV28	TRBJ2-7	CASSSSTGYESYEQYF
TRBV6-5	TRBJ1-4	CASSLRTGAEEKLFF
TRBV10-3	TRBJ1-3	CAISRTGESLGNTIYF
TRBV28	TRBJ2-7	CASSFGGGVSYEQYF
TRBV9	TRBJ2-2	CASSVGLGQGTGELFF
TRBV19	TRBJ2-7	CASSSVSGAYEQYF